The 8 T cell receptor beta chains below come from one sample, sequenced in a study of blood T cells in healthy people across ages. A second about 7 to 11 cycle PCR used barcoded and J-beta primers. TCRdb processed the 5' RACE reads anew with MiXCR; each CDR3 protein has one entry. The table has 1.5 million to 2 million distinct CDR3 sequences, roughly two fifths seen once. The sample taken for sequencing was blood. The receptors stem from a human donor in good health.

In this sample, this clonotype turned up a few times. The V call is TRBV9, the J call TRBJ2-1, with TRBD2 matching 11 bases. Germline V CDR1 and CDR2: SGDLS, YYNGEE. CDR3 length: 16 residues. The J segment lost 3 bases and the V segment lost 3 bases, leaving 5 bases of the junction unmatched. In DNA form, the CDR3 reads TGTGCCAGCAGCGGGCTAGCGGGGGGTAACTACAATGAGCAGTTCTTC. Encoded protein: CASSGLAGGNYNEQFF.

This chain uses TRBV20-1 with TRBJ1-4; TRBD1 agrees at 9 bases. With 2 bases clipped from V and 4 bases from J, the junction kept 5 bases outside the gene matches. The CDR3 runs 15 residues. Looked up from germline, CDR1 is DFQATT and CDR2 is SNEGSKA (reference sequence). The CDR3 sequence: CSARPPGQGNEKLFF. The CDR3 region has the DNA TGCAGTGCTAGACCGCCGGGACAGGGTAATGAAAAACTGTTTTTT.

The CDR3 loop reads CASLGMGETQYF. CDR3 sequence (DNA): TGCGCCAGTCTGGGGATGGGGGAGACCCAGTACTTC. The rearrangement links TRBV5-1 to TRBJ2-5; unclear D gene. CDR3 length: 12 amino acids. CDR1 is SGHRS, CDR2 YFSETQ, per germline. V was clipped by 8 bases and J by 5 bases, with 13 bases between them.

This clonotype was detected only a few times. The chain is built from TRBV29-1 and TRBJ2-2; D remains unclear. With 2 bases removed from V and 7 bases from J, the gap between germline ends came to 5 bases. From germline, CDR1 is SQVTM and CDR2 ANQGSEA. The CDR3 is 11 residues long. The CDR3 spells CSVEFGGELFF. The CDR3 bases are TGCAGCGTTGAATTCGGCGGGGAGCTGTTTTTT.

The V call is TRBV5-1, the J call TRBJ1-2, with D possibly being TRBD1 (5 bases). The CDR3 totals 17 residues. V was pared by 2 bases and J by 5 bases, with 22 bases between. Germline assignment: CDR1 SGHRS and CDR2 YFSETQ. The chain's CDR3 is CASSLSGPPRSFYGYTF. Written as DNA, the CDR3 is TGCGCCAGCAGCTTATCGGGACCGCCGCGATCTTTTTATGGCTACACCTTC.

This chain links TRBV20-1 with TRBJ1-2; 9 bases agree with TRBD1. V trimming: 2 bases; J trimming: 6 bases; junction bases outside the gene matches: 10. The CDR3 loop spans 15 amino acids. Germline V gives CDR1 DFQATT, CDR2 SNEGSKA (reference sequence). This CDR3 reads CSARKGEQGAHGYTF. The CDR3 DNA sequence: TGCAGTGCTAGAAAGGGGGAACAGGGGGCTCATGGCTACACCTTC.

The rearrangement links TRBV21-1 to TRBJ1-5; the listed D gene, TRBD1, was not tested against the DNA. TRBV21-1 is recorded as a pseudogene. CDR3 length: 17 amino acids. In DNA form, the CDR3 reads TGTGCCAGCAGTCTTCAGGGGGATGGCCTTAGCAATCAGCCCCAGCATTTT. Translation: CASSLQGDGLSNQPQHF.

This chain connects TRBV3-1 to TRBJ2-1; TRBD1 agrees at 9 bases. The J call may not be correct, given that the DNA end is closer to TRBJ2-7. This CDR3 is 15 amino acids long. Germline CDR1 reads LGHDT; CDR2 reads YNNKEL (reference sequence). Here the CDR3 reads CATGRDREGYNEQYF. The CDR3 nucleotides read TGTGCCACCGGCCGGGACAGGGAAGGGTACAATGAGCAGTACTTC.